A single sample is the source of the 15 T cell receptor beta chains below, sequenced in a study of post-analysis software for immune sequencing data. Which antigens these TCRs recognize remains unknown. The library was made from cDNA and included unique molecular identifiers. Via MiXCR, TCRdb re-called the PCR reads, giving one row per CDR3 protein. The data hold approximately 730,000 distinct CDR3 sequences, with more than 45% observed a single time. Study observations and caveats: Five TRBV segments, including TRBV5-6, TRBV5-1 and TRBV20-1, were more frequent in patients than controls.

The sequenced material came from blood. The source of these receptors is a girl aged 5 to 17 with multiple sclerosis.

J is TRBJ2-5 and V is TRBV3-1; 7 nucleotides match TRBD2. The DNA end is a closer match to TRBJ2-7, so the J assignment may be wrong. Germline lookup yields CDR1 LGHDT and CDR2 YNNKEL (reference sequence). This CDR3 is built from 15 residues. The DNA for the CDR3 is TGTGCCAGCAGCCTAACGCTAGCGGATACTTACGAGCAGTACTTC. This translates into CASSLTLADTYEQYF.

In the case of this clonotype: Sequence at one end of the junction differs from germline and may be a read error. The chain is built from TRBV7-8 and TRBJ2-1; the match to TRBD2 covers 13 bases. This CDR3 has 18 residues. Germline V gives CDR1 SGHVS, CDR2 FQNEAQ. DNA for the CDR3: TGTGTCAGCAGCTTAGCGTCCCCCAGGACTAGCGGGAGCAATGAGCAGTTCTTC. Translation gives CVSSLASPRTSGSNEQFF.

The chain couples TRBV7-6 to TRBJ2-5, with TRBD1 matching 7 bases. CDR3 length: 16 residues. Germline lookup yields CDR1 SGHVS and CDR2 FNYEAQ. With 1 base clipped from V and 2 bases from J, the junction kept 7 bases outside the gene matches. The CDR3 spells CASSLDRRTGQETQYF. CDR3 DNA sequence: TGTGCCAGCAGCTTAGACCGACGGACAGGTCAAGAGACCCAGTACTTC.

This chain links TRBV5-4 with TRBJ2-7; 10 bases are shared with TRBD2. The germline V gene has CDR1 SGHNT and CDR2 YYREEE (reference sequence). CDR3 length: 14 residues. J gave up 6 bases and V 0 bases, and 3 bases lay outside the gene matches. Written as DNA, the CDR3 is TGTGCCAGCAGCTTGGGAGCGGGAGGGCGCGAGCAGTACTTC. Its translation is CASSLGAGGREQYF.

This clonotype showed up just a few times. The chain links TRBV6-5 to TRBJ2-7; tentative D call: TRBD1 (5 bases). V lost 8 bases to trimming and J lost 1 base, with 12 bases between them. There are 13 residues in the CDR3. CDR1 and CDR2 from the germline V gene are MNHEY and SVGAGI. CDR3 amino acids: CASGRRGSYEQYF. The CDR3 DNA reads TGTGCCAGCGGCAGAAGGGGTTCCTACGAGCAGTACTTC.

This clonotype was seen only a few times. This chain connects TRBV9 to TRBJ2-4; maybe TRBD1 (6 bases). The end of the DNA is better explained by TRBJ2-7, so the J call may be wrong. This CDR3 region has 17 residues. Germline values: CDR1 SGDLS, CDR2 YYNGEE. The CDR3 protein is CASSVGVGQGTNYEQYF. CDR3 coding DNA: TGTGCCAGCAGCGTAGGGGTGGGGCAGGGGACAAACTACGAGCAGTACTTC.

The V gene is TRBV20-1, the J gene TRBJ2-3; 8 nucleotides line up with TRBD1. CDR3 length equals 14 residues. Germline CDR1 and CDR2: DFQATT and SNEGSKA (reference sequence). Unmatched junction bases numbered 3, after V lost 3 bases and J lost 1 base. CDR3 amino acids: CSARDRAGTDTQYF. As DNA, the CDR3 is TGCAGTGCTAGGGACAGGGCGGGCACAGATACGCAGTATTTT.

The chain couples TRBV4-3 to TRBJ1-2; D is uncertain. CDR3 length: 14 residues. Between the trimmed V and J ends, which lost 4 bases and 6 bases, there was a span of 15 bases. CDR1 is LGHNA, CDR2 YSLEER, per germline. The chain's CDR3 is CASSRGEVSHGYTF. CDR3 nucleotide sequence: TGCGCCAGCAGCCGCGGCGAGGTATCCCATGGCTACACCTTC.

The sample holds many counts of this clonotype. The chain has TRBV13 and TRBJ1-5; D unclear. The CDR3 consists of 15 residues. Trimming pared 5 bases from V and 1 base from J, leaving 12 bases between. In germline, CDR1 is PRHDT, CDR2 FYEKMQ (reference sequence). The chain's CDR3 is CASSLRRGSNQPQHF. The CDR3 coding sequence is TGTGCCAGCAGCCTAAGACGGGGAAGCAATCAGCCCCAGCATTTT.

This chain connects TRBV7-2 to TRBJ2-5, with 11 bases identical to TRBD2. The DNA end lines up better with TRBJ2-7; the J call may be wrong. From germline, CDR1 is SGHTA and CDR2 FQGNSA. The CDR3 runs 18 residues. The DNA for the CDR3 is TGTGCCAGCAGCTTAGCGCCTAGCGGGAGGCCTACCCCCTACGAGCAGTACTTC. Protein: CASSLAPSGRPTPYEQYF.

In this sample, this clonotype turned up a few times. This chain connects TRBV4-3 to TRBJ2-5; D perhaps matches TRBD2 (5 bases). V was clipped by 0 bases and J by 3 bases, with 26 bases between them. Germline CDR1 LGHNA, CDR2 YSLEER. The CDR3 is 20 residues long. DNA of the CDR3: TGCGCCAGCAGCCAAGATTTATGGGAGACGGACCGAGGATCCGAAGAGACCCAGTACTTC. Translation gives CASSQDLWETDRGSEETQYF.

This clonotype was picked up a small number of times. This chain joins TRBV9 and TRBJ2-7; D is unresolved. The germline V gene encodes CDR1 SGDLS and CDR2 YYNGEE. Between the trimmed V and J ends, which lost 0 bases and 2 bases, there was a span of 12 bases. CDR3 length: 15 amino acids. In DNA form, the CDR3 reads TGTGCCAGCAGCGTAGAATCAAGCTTGGCCTACGAGCAGTACTTC. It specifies CASSVESSLAYEQYF.

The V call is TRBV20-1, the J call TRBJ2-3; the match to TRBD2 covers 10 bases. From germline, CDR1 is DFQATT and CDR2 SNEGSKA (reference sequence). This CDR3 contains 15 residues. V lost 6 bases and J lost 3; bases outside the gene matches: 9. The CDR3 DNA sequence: TGCAGTGCCCCGACTAGCGGGCTTAGGACAGATACGCAGTATTTT. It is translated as CSAPTSGLRTDTQYF.

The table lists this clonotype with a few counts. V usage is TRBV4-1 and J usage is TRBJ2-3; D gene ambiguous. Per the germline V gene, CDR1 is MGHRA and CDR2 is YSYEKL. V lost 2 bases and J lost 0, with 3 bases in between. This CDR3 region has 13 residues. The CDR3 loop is CASSQSSTDTQYF. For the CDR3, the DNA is TGCGCCAGCAGCCAATCAAGCACAGATACGCAGTATTTT.

CDR3 region: CSATLAGENIQYF. The CDR3 DNA follows: TGCAGTGCTACTCTAGCGGGAGAGAACATTCAGTACTTC. The rearrangement uses TRBV20-1 and TRBJ2-4; 10 bases align to TRBD2. CDR1 and CDR2 (germline): DFQATT, SNEGSKA (reference sequence). V shed 4 bases, J shed 7 bases, and the junction held 4 bases outside the gene matches. The CDR3 runs 13 residues.